Below, 31 T cell receptor beta chains from the same sample are listed, as sequenced in a study of shared clonotypes between healthy human individuals. Method: immunoSEQ multiplex PCR; TCRdb's copy keeps in-frame clones and lacks some. This sample yields hundreds of thousands of clones, of which about 74% are seen a single time; about 11% belongs to the top ten. Sequencing was done on a sample of PBMCs. Receptors originate from a woman in her forties in good health. Some clones in this sample may be carry-over from other donors' samples.

In the case of this clone: A far larger clone differs by one base, so this is likely a read error. The V and J genes are TRBV7-2 and TRBJ2-5; D is ambiguous. There are 13 residues in the CDR3. Looked up from germline, CDR1 is SGHTA and CDR2 is FQGNSA. CDR3 sequence reads: CASSLVGSETQHF. The CDR3 DNA reads TGTGCCAGCAGCTTAGTTGGTTCGGAGACCCAGCACTTC.

As to this clone: A far larger clone differs by one base, so this is likely a read error. The chain combines TRBV30 with TRBJ1-1; D gene unclear. The CDR3 runs to 15 residues. CDR1 is GTSNPN and CDR2 is SVGIG in the germline V gene (reference sequence). Trimming removed 4 bases at V and 1 base at J, with 16 bases between. The CDR3 here is CAWTPEEGRNTEAFF. The CDR3 nucleotides are TGTGCCTGGACCCCGGAGGAGGGCAGGAACACTGAAGCTTTCTTT.

The chain has TRBV10-3 and TRBJ1-4, with 11 bases fitting TRBD1. V lost 6 bases, J lost 5 bases, and 2 bases stayed unmatched. Germline V gene sequence: CDR1 ENHRY, CDR2 SYGVKD. The CDR3 has 14 residues. CDR3 in amino acids: CAIRGTGGNEKLFF. Here the CDR3 DNA reads TGTGCCATCAGAGGGACAGGGGGGAATGAAAAACTGTTTTTT.

This clone was detected once. It differs at one base from a far larger clone, so likely a read error. This chain uses TRBV29-1 with TRBJ1-2; TRBD1 agrees at 7 bases. In germline, CDR1 is SQVTM, CDR2 ANQGSEA. The CDR3 has 12 amino acids. This CDR3 reads CSARDSNCGYTF. Written as DNA, the CDR3 is TGCAGCGCTAGGGACAGTAACTGTGGCTACACCTTC.

This clone turned up a few times. The chain joins TRBV7-6 to TRBJ1-5, with unresolved D. Trimming took 5 bases from V and 7 from J, leaving 12 bases between them. CDR1 and CDR2 from the germline V gene are SGHVS and FNYEAQ. This CDR3 has 13 amino acids. CDR3 in amino acids: CASSPSAGQPQHF. The CDR3 DNA follows: TGTGCCAGCAGCCCCTCTGCCGGCCAGCCCCAGCATTTT.

The chain combines TRBV30 with TRBJ1-1, with D hard to call. The V gene lost 2 bases and the J gene lost 4 bases, with 11 bases spanning the gap. The CDR3 consists of 13 residues. Germline V gene sequence: CDR1 GTSNPN, CDR2 SVGIG (reference sequence). This chain's CDR3 is CAWSSLGFTEAFF. Here the CDR3 DNA reads TGTGCCTGGAGTTCCTTAGGATTCACTGAAGCTTTCTTT.

V gene TRBV4-2 combines with J gene TRBJ2-3, with TRBD2 matching 9 bases. Trimming at V came to 0 bases and at J to 5 bases, leaving 6 bases not matched to a gene. There are 16 residues in the CDR3. Germline CDR1 and CDR2: LGHNA and YNFKEQ. The CDR3 sequence is CASSQEVAGVGDTQYF. The CDR3 DNA reads TGTGCCAGCAGCCAAGAGGTAGCGGGAGTGGGAGATACGCAGTATTTT.

This clone was recorded once. The J gene is TRBJ2-1, the V gene TRBV4-1; D may correspond to TRBD1 or TRBD2 (5 bases each). Trimming removed 0 bases from V and 8 bases from J, with 26 bases in between. The length of the CDR3 is 19 residues. Germline CDR1 MGHRA, CDR2 YSYEKL. DNA for the CDR3: TGCGCCAGCAGCCAAGATCGATGGGGGAAACATACAAAGTTGCATGAGCAGTTCTTC. Translation: CASSQDRWGKHTKLHEQFF.

The chain couples TRBV7-9 to TRBJ2-7, with D perhaps TRBD1 or TRBD2 (5 bases each). V dropped 5 bases and J dropped 5 bases, with 13 bases sitting between them. CDR1 and CDR2 (germline): SEHNR, FQNEAQ (reference sequence). The CDR3 spans 13 residues. Here the CDR3 DNA reads TGTGCCAGCAGCCCAGTGGGACCCAACGAGCAGTACTTC. Translated: CASSPVGPNEQYF.

As concerns this clone: A far larger clone is one nucleotide away, so this likely arose from a read error. The chain couples TRBV4-2 to TRBJ2-3; D is undetermined. V lost 0 bases, J lost 2 bases, and 9 bases lay in between. The CDR3 sequence is 15 residues long. CDR1 is LGHNA, CDR2 YNFKEQ, per germline. CDR3 region: CASSQDKRTTDTQYF. The CDR3 DNA is TGTGCCAGCAGCCAAGATAAGCGAACCACAGATACGCAGTATTTT.

V and J are TRBV19 and TRBJ2-5; D is possibly TRBD1 (6 bases). This CDR3 comprises 13 residues. Germline V gene sequence: CDR1 LNHDA, CDR2 SQIVND (reference sequence). Trimming took off 3 bases at V and 3 bases at J, with 8 bases between the two ends. CDR3 DNA sequence: TGTGCCAGTAGTATGAACAGGGAAGAGACCCAGTACTTC. Its protein product is CASSMNREETQYF.

The chain couples TRBV30 to TRBJ1-5; 7 bases match TRBD1. The CDR3 is made up of 13 amino acids. Germline V gives CDR1 GTSNPN, CDR2 SVGIG (reference sequence). Trimming at V came to 3 bases and at J to 3 bases, leaving 2 bases not matched to a gene. CDR3 DNA: TGTGCCTGGAGGGGACAGTACAATCAGCCCCAGCATTTT. It codes for CAWRGQYNQPQHF.

J is TRBJ2-3 and V is TRBV28; the D is unclear. The V gene's germline CDR1 is MDHEN and CDR2 SYDVKM. This CDR3 is built from 16 residues. Trimming removed 5 bases from V and 4 bases from J, with 19 bases in between. The CDR3 here is CASSPLSVWVADTQYF. The CDR3 DNA is TGTGCCAGCAGTCCCTTGAGTGTGTGGGTAGCAGATACGCAGTATTTT.

This clone came up once. The chain links TRBV5-6 to TRBJ2-1; TRBD1 agrees at 10 bases. The CDR3 consists of 15 residues. Trimming took 5 bases from V and 2 from J; bases not matched to a gene: 4. The germline V gene has CDR1 SGHDT and CDR2 YYEEEE. CDR3 sequence reads: CASRWGQGTYNEQFF. The CDR3 bases are TGTGCCAGCAGGTGGGGACAGGGGACCTACAATGAGCAGTTCTTC.

With respect to this clone: The junction departs from germline at one end; a sequencing error may be responsible. V is TRBV5-1 and J is TRBJ1-4, with TRBD1 as a possible D gene (5 bases). CDR1 is SGHRS, CDR2 YFSETQ, per germline. The CDR3 consists of 15 residues. The CDR3 reads CASSRNQGHNEKLCF. The CDR3 DNA reads as TGCGCCAGCAGCCGAAATCAGGGTCATAATGAAAAACTGTGTTTT.

The chain has TRBV28 and TRBJ2-7, with 9 bases aligning to TRBD1. CDR1 and CDR2 (germline): MDHEN, SYDVKM. Germline trimming cut 10 bases from V and 5 bases from J; bases unmatched to any gene: 12. CDR3 length: 14 residues. The CDR3 sequence is CAINSWTGDNEQYF. The CDR3 bases are TGTGCCATCAACTCCTGGACAGGGGACAACGAGCAGTACTTC.

Here the CDR3 DNA reads TGCAGCGTCGTTCGCCTCGGGGCGGGTGAGCAGTTCTTC. It codes for CSVVRLGAGEQFF. The chain uses TRBV29-1 and TRBJ2-1; D may be TRBD1 or TRBD2 (5 bases each). Germline CDR1 SQVTM, CDR2 ANQGSEA. The CDR3 sequence is 13 residues long. Trimming left V 6 bases short and J 9 bases short, with 18 bases between.

CDR3 bases: TGTGCCAGTAGTATGGTCGTGGCTGAGCAGTTCTTC. Translating it yields CASSMVVAEQFF. This chain connects TRBV19 to TRBJ2-1; no firm D call. Germline assignment: CDR1 LNHDA and CDR2 SQIVND (reference sequence). The CDR3 spans 12 residues. The V end lost 3 bases, the J end lost 9 bases, and 9 bases lay between the germline ends.

Details on this clone: This specimen includes other DNA sequences encoding the same CDR3. This chain connects TRBV5-1 to TRBJ2-3; 7 bases are shared with TRBD1. Trimming removed 0 bases from V and 6 bases from J; junction bases left unmatched: 4. The CDR3 runs 14 residues. Germline V gene data show CDR1 as SGHRS and CDR2 as YFSETQ. CDR3 sequence reads: CASSLGTGADTQYF. The CDR3 DNA reads as TGCGCCAGCAGCTTGGGGACAGGAGCGGATACGCAGTATTTT. Together with reference TRBV5-1 and TRBJ2-3, the CDR3 gives the full variable domain: KAGVTQTPRYLIKTRGQQVTLSCSPISGHRSVSWYQQTPGQGLQFLFEYFSETQRNKGNFPGRFSGRQFSNSRSEMNVSTLELGDSALYLCASSLGTGADTQYFGPGTRLTVL.

Regarding this clone: Since a far larger clone is one base different, this is likely a read error. Other DNA sequences in this specimen translate into the identical CDR3. The chain uses TRBV4-1 and TRBJ2-3; 7 positions agree with TRBD2. This CDR3 spans 16 amino acids. Germline values: CDR1 MGHRA, CDR2 YSYEKL. The CDR3 nucleotides read TGCGCCAGCAGCCAACGCGTGGGAGGGAAGACAGATACGCAGTATTTC. This sequence encodes CASSQRVGGKTDTQYF.

This clone was seen more than once but under ten times. The chain links TRBV7-2 to TRBJ2-7; 7 bases fit TRBD2. With V trimmed by 0 bases and J by 2 bases, 4 bases remained unmatched. Germline V lookup: CDR1 SGHTA, CDR2 FQGNSA. CDR3 length equals 15 residues. The CDR3 is CASSLAASGTYEQYF. In DNA form, the CDR3 reads TGTGCCAGCAGCTTAGCGGCTAGCGGTACCTACGAGCAGTACTTC.

This rearrangement joins TRBV6-5 to TRBJ2-7; 10 bases are a match to TRBD1. The CDR3 extends over 14 amino acids. Germline values: CDR1 MNHEY, CDR2 SVGAGI. V was pared by 7 bases and J by 7 bases, with 10 bases of the junction left unmatched. DNA of the CDR3: TGTGCCAGCACCACAGGGGACAGGGGCGGTGAGCAGTACTTC. Its protein product is CASTTGDRGGEQYF.

Regarding this clone: The same CDR3 can be traced to other DNA sequences in this sample. The J gene is TRBJ1-1, the V gene TRBV28; 8 bases are shared with TRBD1. After removal of 5 bases from V and 1 base from J, the junction contained 6 bases not matched to a gene. Looked up from germline, CDR1 is MDHEN and CDR2 is SYDVKM. The CDR3 contains 15 residues. The CDR3: CASSLYRGRNTEAFF. CDR3 sequence (DNA): TGTGCCAGCAGTCTTTACAGGGGGAGGAACACTGAAGCTTTCTTT.

A note on this clone: This likely reflects a read error, since a far larger clone is one base away. The J gene is TRBJ1-2, the V gene TRBV4-1; the D gene is possibly TRBD1 (6 bases). Germline V CDR1 and CDR2: MGHRA, YSYEKL. V shed 8 bases and J shed 2 bases, with 15 bases lying between them. This CDR3 has 14 amino acids. In DNA, the CDR3 is TGCGCCAGCGGCCCCGGACAGATGAACTATGGCTACACCTTC. This sequence encodes CASGPGQMNYGYTF.

This sequence joins TRBV7-2 and TRBJ2-1; 10 bases map to TRBD2. Per germline, CDR1 SGHTA and CDR2 FQGNSA. V was clipped by 5 bases and J by 7 bases; unmatched bases: 5. CDR3 length equals 14 residues. The CDR3 sequence: CASSPGLAKNEQFF. The DNA for the CDR3 is TGTGCCAGCAGCCCGGGACTAGCGAAGAATGAGCAGTTCTTC.

CDR3 DNA sequence: TGTGCCAGCAGCCAAGGGGACCACCACCTTTACAATGAGCAGTTCTTC. This codes for CASSQGDHHLYNEQFF. The chain recombines TRBV14 with TRBJ2-1; tentatively, D is TRBD1 or TRBD2 (5 bases each). The germline CDR1 and CDR2 sequences are SGHDN and FVKESK. V was shortened by 1 base and J by 4 bases, with 14 bases between the two germline ends. The CDR3 contains 16 residues.

As concerns this clone: A far larger clone is one nucleotide away, so this likely arose from a read error. This chain joins TRBV28 and TRBJ2-1, with TRBD2 identical over 10 bases. This CDR3 has 15 amino acids. The ends lost 5 bases at V and 15 bases at J; junction bases unmatched: 16. Looked up from germline, CDR1 is MDHEN and CDR2 is SYDVKM. CDR3 DNA sequence: TGTGCCAGCAGTGATCTAGCGGGAGAGCCCTACAAAGGGTTCTTC. Amino acids: CASSDLAGEPYKGFF. Filled out from reference TRBV28 and TRBJ2-1, the complete variable domain reads DVKVTQSSRYLVKRTGEKVFLECVQDMDHENMFWYRQDPGLGLRLIYFSYDVKMKEKGDIPEGYSVSREKKERFSLILESASTNQTSMYLCASSDLAGEPYKGFFGPGTRLTVL.

The chain joins TRBV28 to TRBJ2-2, with TRBD2 matching 13 bases. Trimming took 7 bases from V and 4 from J; bases not matched to a gene: 15. This CDR3 has 19 amino acids. Per germline, CDR1 MDHEN and CDR2 SYDVKM. The CDR3 DNA reads TGTGCCAGCAACACTTTTTGGGAACTAGCGGGAGGGGGCACCGGGGAGCTGTTTTTT. Protein product: CASNTFWELAGGGTGELFF.

V usage is TRBV12-1 and J usage is TRBJ2-4; the DNA was not compared with TRBD2, the D call given in the table. TRBV12-1 is shown as a pseudogene. The CDR3 totals 18 residues. The CDR3 sequence is CASSFIVLATKGKNIQYF. The CDR3 DNA reads TGTGCCAGCAGCTTTATCGTCCTAGCGACTAAGGGTAAAAACATTCAGTACTTC.

This sequence joins TRBV4-1 and TRBJ1-4; 9 nucleotides agree with TRBD1. CDR1 is MGHRA and CDR2 is YSYEKL in the germline V gene. Trimming at V came to 1 base and at J to 7 bases, leaving 4 bases not matched to a gene. This CDR3 has 15 residues. CDR3 in amino acids: CASSQVGTGSEKLFF. In nucleotides, the CDR3 is TGCGCCAGCAGCCAAGTCGGGACAGGGTCTGAAAAACTGTTTTTT.

The J gene is TRBJ2-1, the V gene TRBV18; 7 bases agree with TRBD2. CDR1 is KGHSH, CDR2 LQKENI, per germline. The CDR3 is 18 residues long. Trimming removed 4 bases from V and 2 bases from J; junction bases left unmatched: 14. The CDR3 nucleotides are TGTGCCAGCTCACTCCCGGGGGGAGCGGGAAACCCCTACAATGAGCAGTTCTTC. Protein sequence: CASSLPGGAGNPYNEQFF.